Below, 7 T cell receptor beta chains from the same sample are listed, as sequenced in a study of T cell responses to AZD1222 COVID-19 vaccine. Here immunoSEQ multiplex PCR was the method, and the copy in TCRdb shows in-frame clones only, minus some. The repertoire consists of around 180,000 clones, with more than 80% occurring once and the leading ten covering about 6.9%. The material was peripheral blood, obtained on day 0 of AZD1222 vaccination. These receptors originate from an adult in good health.

The CDR3 DNA sequence: TGTGCCAGCAGCTTACCGGGACAGGGGGCATCTGGAAACACCATATATTTT. This codes for CASSLPGQGASGNTIYF. This chain links TRBV7-6 with TRBJ1-3; TRBD1 matches at 12 bases. CDR1 and CDR2 from the germline V gene are SGHVS and FNYEAQ. The trim removed 2 bases at V and 1 base at J, leaving 3 bases unmatched. This CDR3 has 17 residues.

This chain connects TRBV5-4 to TRBJ2-7; the match to TRBD1 covers 8 bases. The CDR3 covers 16 residues. CDR1 is SGHNT, CDR2 YYREEE, per germline (reference sequence). V shed 0 bases, J shed 3 bases, and the junction held 8 bases outside the gene matches. The CDR3 bases are TGTGCCAGCAGCTTGGCCCCGGACAGGGACCTCTACGAGCAGTACTTC. This sequence encodes CASSLAPDRDLYEQYF.

The V and J genes are TRBV7-9 and TRBJ1-2; possibly TRBD1 for D (6 bases). V lost 0 bases to trimming and J lost 6 bases, with 14 bases between them. The CDR3 contains 15 residues. The germline CDR1 and CDR2 sequences are SEHNR and FQNEAQ (reference sequence). CDR3 DNA sequence: TGTGCCAGCAGCTTAGCCCCACAGGGTATGGATGGCTACACCTTC. Residues: CASSLAPQGMDGYTF.

The CDR3 DNA follows: TGTGCCAGCAGCCTAACCCCGCTCCTAGGGGGGTCCTACGAGCAGTACTTC. Encoded protein: CASSLTPLLGGSYEQYF. This sequence joins TRBV27 and TRBJ2-7; D tentatively fits TRBD1 or TRBD2 (6 bases each). The CDR3 totals 17 residues. Germline values: CDR1 MNHEY, CDR2 SMNVEV (reference sequence). The V end lost 6 bases, the J end lost 1 base, and 22 bases lay between the germline ends.

The chain links TRBV20-1 to TRBJ1-1; D is ambiguous. The CDR3 sequence is 11 residues long. Germline V lookup: CDR1 DFQATT, CDR2 SNEGSKA (reference sequence). In DNA, the CDR3 is TGCAGGCTGGACTGCTACTCTGAAGCTTTCTTT. Its protein product is CRLDCYSEAFF.

The genes are TRBV6-1 and TRBJ1-2; D unclear. Per germline, CDR1 MNHNS and CDR2 SASEGT. This CDR3 has 12 amino acids. Trimming stripped 3 bases from V and 7 bases from J, with 9 bases between. The CDR3 sequence is CASSDPLFGYTF. As DNA, the CDR3 is TGTGCCAGCAGTGACCCGTTGTTTGGCTACACCTTC.

The chain combines TRBV6-4 with TRBJ2-7, with TRBD1 as a possible D gene (5 bases). Germline CDR1 MRHNA, CDR2 SNTAGT. V was shortened by 4 bases and J by 2 bases, with 12 bases between the two germline ends. This CDR3 has 14 amino acids. In nucleotides, the CDR3 is TGTGCCAGCAGTGCCTCCCTCAGGGCCTACGAGCAGTACTTC. Translated, it gives CASSASLRAYEQYF.